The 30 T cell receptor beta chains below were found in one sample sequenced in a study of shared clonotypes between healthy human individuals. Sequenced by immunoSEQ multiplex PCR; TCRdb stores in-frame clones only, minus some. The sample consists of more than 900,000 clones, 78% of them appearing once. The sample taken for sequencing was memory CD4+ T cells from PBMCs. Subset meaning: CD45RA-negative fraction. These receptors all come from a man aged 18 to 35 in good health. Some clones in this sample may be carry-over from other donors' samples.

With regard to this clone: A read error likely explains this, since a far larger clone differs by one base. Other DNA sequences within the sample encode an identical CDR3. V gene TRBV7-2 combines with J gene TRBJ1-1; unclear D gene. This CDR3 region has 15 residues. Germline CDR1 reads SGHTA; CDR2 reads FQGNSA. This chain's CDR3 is CASSLAGGLNTEAFF. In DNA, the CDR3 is TGTGCCAGCAGCTTAGCCGGAGGCCTGAACACTGAAGCCTTCTTT.

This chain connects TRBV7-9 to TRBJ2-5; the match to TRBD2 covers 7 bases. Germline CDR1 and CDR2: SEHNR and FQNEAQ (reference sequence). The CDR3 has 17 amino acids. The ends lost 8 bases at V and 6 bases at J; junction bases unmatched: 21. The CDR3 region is CASCYYQGLAGTKTQYF. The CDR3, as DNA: TGTGCCAGCTGCTACTACCAGGGATTAGCGGGTACGAAGACCCAGTACTTC.

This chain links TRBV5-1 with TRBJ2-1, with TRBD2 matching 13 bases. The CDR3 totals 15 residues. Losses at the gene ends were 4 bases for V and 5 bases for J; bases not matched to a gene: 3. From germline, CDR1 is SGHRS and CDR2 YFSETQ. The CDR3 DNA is TGCGCCAGCAGCGCCGGGACTAGCGGGGACAATGAGCAGTTCTTC. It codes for CASSAGTSGDNEQFF.

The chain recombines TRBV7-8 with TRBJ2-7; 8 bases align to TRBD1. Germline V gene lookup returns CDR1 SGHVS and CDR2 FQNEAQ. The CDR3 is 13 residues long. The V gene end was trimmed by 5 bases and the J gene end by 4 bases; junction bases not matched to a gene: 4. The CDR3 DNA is TGTGCCAGCAGCCCCAGGACAGGGTACGAGCAGTACTTC. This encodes CASSPRTGYEQYF.

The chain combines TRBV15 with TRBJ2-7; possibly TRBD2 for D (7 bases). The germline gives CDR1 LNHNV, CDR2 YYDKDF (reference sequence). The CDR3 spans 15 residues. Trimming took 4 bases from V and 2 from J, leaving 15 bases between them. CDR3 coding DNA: TGTGCCACCAGCACTAACCGAGGGGGGGCCTACGAGCAGTACTTC. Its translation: CATSTNRGGAYEQYF.

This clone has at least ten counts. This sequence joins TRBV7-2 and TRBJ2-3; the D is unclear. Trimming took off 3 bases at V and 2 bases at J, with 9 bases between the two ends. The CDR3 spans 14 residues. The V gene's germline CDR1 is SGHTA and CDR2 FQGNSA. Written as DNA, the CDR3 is TGTGCCAGCAGCTTCTGGGGTTCCACAGATACGCAGTATTTT. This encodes CASSFWGSTDTQYF.

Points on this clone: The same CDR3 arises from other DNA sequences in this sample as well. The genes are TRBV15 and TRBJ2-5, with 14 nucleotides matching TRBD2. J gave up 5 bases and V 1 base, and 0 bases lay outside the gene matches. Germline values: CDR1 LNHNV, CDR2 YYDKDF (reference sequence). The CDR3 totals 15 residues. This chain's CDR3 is CATSRGLAGGETQYF. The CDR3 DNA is TGTGCCACCAGCAGAGGACTAGCGGGAGGGGAGACCCAGTACTTC.

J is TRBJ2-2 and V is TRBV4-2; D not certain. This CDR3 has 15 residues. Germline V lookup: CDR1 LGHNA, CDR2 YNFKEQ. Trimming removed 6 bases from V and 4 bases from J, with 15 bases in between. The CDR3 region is CASSRVQDFTGELFF. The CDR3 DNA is TGTGCCAGCAGTCGTGTGCAGGATTTCACCGGGGAGCTGTTTTTT.

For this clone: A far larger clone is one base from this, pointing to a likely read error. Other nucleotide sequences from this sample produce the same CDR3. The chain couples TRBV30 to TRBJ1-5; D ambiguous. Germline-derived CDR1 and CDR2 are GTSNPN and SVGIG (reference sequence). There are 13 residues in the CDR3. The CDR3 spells CAWSGGGNQPQHF. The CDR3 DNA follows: TGTGCCTGGAGTGGGGGAGGGAACCAGCCCCAGCATTTC. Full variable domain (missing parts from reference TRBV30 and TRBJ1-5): SQTIHQWPATLVQPVGSPLSLECTVEGTSNPNLYWYRQAAGRGLQLLFYSVGIGQISSEVPQNLSASRPQDRQFILSSKKLLLSDSGFYLCAWSGGGNQPQHFGDGTRLSIL.

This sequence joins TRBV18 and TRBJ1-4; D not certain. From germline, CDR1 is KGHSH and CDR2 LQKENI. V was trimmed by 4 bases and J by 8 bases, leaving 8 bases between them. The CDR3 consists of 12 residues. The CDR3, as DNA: TGTGCCAGCTCACAGAGTTACGAAAAACTGTTTTTT. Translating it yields CASSQSYEKLFF.

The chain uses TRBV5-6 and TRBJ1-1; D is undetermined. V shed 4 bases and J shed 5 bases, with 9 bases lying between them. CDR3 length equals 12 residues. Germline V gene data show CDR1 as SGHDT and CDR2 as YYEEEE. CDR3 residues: CASSARRTEAFF. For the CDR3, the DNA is TGTGCCAGCAGCGCAAGAAGGACTGAAGCTTTCTTT.

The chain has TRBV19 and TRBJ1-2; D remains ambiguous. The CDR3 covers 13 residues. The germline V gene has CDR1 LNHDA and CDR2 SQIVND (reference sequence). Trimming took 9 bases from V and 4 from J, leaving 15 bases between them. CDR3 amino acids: CASRTGVGYGYTF. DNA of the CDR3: TGTGCCAGCAGGACGGGCGTCGGCTATGGCTACACCTTC.

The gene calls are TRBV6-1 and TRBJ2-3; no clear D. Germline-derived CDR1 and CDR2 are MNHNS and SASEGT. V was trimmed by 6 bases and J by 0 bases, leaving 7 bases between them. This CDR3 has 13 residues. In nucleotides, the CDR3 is TGTGCCAGCAGGGAACCTAGCACAGATACGCAGTATTTT. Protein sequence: CASREPSTDTQYF.

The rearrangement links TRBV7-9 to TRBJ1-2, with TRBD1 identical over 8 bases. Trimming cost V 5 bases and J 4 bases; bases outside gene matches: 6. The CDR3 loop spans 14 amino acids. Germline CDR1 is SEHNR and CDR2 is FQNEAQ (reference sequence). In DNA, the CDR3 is TGTGCCAGCAGCCCGAGGACAGGGACCTATGGCTACACCTTC. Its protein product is CASSPRTGTYGYTF.

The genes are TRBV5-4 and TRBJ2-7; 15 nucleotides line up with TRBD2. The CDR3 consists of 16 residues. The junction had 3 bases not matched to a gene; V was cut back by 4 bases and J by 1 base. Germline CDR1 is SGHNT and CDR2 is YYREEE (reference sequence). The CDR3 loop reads CASSPGLAGGSYEQYF. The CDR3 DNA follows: TGTGCCAGCAGCCCGGGACTAGCGGGAGGTTCCTACGAGCAGTACTTC.

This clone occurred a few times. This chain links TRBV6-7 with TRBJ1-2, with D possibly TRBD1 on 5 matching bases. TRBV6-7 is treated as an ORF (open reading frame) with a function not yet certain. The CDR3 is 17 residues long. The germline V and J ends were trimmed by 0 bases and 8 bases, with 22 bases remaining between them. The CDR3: CASSYSKAGRVIGGYTF. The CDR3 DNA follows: TGTGCCAGCAGTTACTCGAAAGCAGGGAGAGTGATTGGGGGCTACACCTTC.

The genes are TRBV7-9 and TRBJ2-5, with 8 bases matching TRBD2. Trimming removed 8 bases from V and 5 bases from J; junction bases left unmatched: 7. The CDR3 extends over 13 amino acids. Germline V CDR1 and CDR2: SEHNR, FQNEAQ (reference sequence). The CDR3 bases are TGTGCCAGCGTCCGGGAGGGCCGGGAGACCCAGTACTTC. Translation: CASVREGRETQYF.

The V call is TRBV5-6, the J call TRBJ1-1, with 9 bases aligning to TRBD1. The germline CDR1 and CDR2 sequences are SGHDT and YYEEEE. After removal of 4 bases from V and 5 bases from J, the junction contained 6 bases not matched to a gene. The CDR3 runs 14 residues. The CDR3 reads CASSARDRETEAFF. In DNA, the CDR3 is TGTGCCAGCAGCGCCCGGGACAGGGAGACTGAAGCTTTCTTT.

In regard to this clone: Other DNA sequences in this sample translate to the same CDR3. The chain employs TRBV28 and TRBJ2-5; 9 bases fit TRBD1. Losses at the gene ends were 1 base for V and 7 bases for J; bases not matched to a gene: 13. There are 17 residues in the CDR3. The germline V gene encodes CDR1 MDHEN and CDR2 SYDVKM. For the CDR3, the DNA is TGTGCCAGCAGTTTATTGGGAGGCGGGACAGGGTCCACGACCCAGTACTTC. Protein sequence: CASSLLGGGTGSTTQYF.

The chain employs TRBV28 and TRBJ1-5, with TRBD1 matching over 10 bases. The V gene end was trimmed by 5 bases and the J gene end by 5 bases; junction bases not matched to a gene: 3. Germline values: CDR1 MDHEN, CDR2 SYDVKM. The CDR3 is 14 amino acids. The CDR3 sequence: CASSKGQGYQPQHF. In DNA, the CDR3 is TGTGCCAGCAGTAAGGGACAGGGGTATCAGCCCCAGCATTTT.

The CDR3 region is CASSDPRDSLAKNIQYF. The CDR3, as DNA: TGTGCCAGCAGTGACCCCCGGGACTCCTTAGCCAAAAACATTCAGTACTTC. The chain recombines TRBV6-1 with TRBJ2-4; D may be TRBD2 (6 bases). This CDR3 has 17 residues. Trimming shortened V by 3 bases and J by 0 bases, and 15 bases separated the two germline ends. The V gene's germline CDR1 is MNHNS and CDR2 SASEGT.

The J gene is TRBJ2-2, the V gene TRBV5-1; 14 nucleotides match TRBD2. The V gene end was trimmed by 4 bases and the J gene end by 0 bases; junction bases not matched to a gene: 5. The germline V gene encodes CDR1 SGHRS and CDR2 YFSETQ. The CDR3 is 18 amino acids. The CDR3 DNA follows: TGCGCCAGCAGCCTGGGACTAGCGGGAGCGGCGAACACCGGGGAGCTGTTTTTT. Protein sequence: CASSLGLAGAANTGELFF. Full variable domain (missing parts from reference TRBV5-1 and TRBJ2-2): KAGVTQTPRYLIKTRGQQVTLSCSPISGHRSVSWYQQTPGQGLQFLFEYFSETQRNKGNFPGRFSGRQFSNSRSEMNVSTLELGDSALYLCASSLGLAGAANTGELFFGEGSRLTVL.

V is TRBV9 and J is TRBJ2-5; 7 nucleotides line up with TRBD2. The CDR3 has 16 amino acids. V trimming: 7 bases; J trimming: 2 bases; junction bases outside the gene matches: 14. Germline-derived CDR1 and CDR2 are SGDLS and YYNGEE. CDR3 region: CASGRSSGEPQETQYF. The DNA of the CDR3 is TGTGCCAGCGGGAGATCTAGCGGCGAACCTCAAGAGACCCAGTACTTC.

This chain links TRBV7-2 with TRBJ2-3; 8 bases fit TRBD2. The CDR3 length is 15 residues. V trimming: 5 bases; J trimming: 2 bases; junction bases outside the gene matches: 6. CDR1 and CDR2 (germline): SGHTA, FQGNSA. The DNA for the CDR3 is TGTGCCAGCAGCCAGACTAGCGTCGTCACAGATACGCAGTATTTT. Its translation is CASSQTSVVTDTQYF.

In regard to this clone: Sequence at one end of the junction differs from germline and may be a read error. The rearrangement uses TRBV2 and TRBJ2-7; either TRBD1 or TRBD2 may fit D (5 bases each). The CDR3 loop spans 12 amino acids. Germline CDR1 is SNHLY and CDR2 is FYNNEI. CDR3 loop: CASSVREGSAVF. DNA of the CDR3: TGTGCCAGCAGTGTCAGGGAAGGTTCAGCGGTGTTC. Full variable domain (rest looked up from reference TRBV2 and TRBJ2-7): EPEVTQTPSHQVTQMGQEVILRCVPISNHLYFYWYRQILGQKVEFLVSFYNNEISEKSEIFDDQFSVERPDGSNFTLKIRSTKLEDSAMYFCASSVREGSAVFGPGTRLTVT.

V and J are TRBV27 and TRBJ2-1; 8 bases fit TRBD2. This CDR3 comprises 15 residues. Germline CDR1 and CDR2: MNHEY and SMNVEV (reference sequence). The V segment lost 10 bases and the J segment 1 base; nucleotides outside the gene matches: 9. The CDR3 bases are TGTGCCACCGCTGGCGGGAGGAGATCCTACAATGAGCAGTTCTTC. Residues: CATAGGRRSYNEQFF.

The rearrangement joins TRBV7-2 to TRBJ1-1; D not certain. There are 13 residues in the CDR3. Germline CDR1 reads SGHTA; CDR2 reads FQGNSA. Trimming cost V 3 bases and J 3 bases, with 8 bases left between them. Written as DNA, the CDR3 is TGTGCCAGCAGCTTGGAGGCGGACACTGAAGCTTTCTTT. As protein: CASSLEADTEAFF.

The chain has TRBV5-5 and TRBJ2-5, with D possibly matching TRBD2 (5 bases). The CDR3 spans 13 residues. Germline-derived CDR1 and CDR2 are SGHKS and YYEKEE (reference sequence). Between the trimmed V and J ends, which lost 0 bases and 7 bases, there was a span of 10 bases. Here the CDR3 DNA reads TGTGCCAGCAGCTTGGAGTATGGAGGGACCCAGTACTTC. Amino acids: CASSLEYGGTQYF. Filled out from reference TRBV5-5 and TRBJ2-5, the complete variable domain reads DAGVTQSPTHLIKTRGQQVTLRCSPISGHKSVSWYQQVLGQGPQFIFQYYEKEERGRGNFPDRFSARQFPNYSSELNVNALLLGDSALYLCASSLEYGGTQYFGPGTRLLVL.

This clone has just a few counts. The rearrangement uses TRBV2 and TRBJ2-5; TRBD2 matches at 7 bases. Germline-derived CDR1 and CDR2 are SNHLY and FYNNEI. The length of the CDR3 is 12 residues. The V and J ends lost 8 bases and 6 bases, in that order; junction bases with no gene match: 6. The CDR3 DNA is TGTGCCAGCCGGGAGGATTCACAGACCCAGTACTTC. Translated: CASREDSQTQYF.

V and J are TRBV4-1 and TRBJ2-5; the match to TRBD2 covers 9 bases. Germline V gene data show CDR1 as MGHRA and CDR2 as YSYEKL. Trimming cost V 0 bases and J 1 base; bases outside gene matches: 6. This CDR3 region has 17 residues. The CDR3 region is CASSQEGLAGVQETQYF. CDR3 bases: TGCGCCAGCAGCCAAGAGGGGTTAGCGGGAGTCCAAGAGACCCAGTACTTC.